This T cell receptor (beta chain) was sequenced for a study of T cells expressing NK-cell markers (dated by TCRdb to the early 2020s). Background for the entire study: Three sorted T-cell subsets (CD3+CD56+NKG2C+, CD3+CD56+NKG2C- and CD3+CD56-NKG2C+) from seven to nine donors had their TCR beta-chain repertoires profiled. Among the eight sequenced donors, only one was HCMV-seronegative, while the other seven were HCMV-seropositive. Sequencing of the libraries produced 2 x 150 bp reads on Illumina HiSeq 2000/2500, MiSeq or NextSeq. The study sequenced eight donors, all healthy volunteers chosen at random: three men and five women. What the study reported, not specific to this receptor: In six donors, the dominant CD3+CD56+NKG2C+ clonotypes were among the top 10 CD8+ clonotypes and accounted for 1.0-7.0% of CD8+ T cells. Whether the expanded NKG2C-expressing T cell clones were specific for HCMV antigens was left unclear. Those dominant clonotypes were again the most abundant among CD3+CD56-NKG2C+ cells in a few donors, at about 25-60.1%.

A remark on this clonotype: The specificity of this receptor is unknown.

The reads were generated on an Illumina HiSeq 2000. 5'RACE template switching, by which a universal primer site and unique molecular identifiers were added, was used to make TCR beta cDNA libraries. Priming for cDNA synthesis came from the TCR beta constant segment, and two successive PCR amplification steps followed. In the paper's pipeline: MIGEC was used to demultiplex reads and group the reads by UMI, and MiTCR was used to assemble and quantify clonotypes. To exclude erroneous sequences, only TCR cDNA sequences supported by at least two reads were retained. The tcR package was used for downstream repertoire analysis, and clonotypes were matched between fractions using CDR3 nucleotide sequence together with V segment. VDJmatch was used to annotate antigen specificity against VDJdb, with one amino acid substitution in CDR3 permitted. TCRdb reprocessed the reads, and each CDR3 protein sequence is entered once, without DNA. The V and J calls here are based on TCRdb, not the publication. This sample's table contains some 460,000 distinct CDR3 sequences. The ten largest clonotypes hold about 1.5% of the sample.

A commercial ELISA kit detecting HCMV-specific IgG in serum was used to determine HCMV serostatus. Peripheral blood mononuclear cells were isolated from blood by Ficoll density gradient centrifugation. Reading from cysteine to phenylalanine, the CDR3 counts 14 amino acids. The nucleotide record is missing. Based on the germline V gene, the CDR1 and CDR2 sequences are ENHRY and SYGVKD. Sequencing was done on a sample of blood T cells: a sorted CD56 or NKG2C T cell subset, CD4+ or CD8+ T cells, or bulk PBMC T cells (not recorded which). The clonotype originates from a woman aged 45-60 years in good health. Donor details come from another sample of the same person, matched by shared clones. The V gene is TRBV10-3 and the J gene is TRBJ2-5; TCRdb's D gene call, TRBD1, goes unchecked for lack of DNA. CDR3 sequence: CAISRDRNQETQYF.